One and the same sample provided the 2 T cell receptor beta chains below, sequenced in a study of blood T cell repertoires in COVID-19. Measured with immunoSEQ multiplex PCR; TCRdb has only the in-frame clones, and not every one. The top ten clones hold 3.4% of a sample with 200,000 to 300,000 clones, approximately 78% of them seen once. The sample taken for sequencing was peripheral blood. The receptors were sampled from a woman between 18 and 29 years old with acute or convalescent COVID-19.

This clone was counted once. The rearrangement links TRBV24-1 to TRBJ1-5; D might be TRBD1 (5 bases). The CDR3 runs to 16 residues. The germline V gene encodes CDR1 KGHDR and CDR2 SFDVKD. With 0 bases removed from V and 4 bases from J, the gap between germline ends came to 12 bases. CDR3 protein: CATSDLSGHPNQPQHF. DNA of the CDR3: TGTGCCACCAGTGATTTGAGTGGACACCCAAATCAGCCCCAGCATTTT.

This clone was detected only a few times. The V call is TRBV21-1, the J call TRBJ1-1. TRBV21-1 is flagged as a pseudogene. The CDR3 consists of 14 residues. As DNA, the CDR3 is TGTGCCAGATGTAAGGGAGGAATGAACACTGAAGCTTTCTTT. This translates into CARCKGGMNTEAFF.